Here is one TCR beta chain with its context. These data are taken from a study of shared T cell receptors in the human thymus. Assay used: immunoSEQ multiplex PCR; TCRdb lists only in-frame clones, some missing. The data contain about 710,000 clones, 87% of them seen just once; the ten biggest clones take up 0.0094%. Trimming shortened V by 6 bases and J by 0 bases, and 9 bases separated the two germline ends. CDR1 SEHNR and CDR2 FQNEAQ come from the germline V gene (reference sequence). The CDR3 is 14 amino acids. This same sample was also taken into another study, of human thymus T cells. That study adds: Those donating were healthy Finnish infants in corrective surgery for congenital heart defects. Resections from corrective heart surgery provided thymus tissue. Use of V and J genes seemed skewed within the thymic and blood repertoires. Reports from related research described highly overlapping thymic repertoires among unrelated individuals.

The sample was thymocytes. The chain has TRBV7-9 and TRBJ2-1; perhaps TRBD2 as D (6 bases). The clonotype was recovered from a boy under two years old with a congenital heart defect. The CDR3 region has the DNA TGTGCCAGCAGTAACGGGAGCTCCTACAATGAGCAGTTCTTC. Translating gives CASSNGSSYNEQFF.